The subject of this entry is one T cell receptor (beta chain). Its antigen is unidentified. Each TCR beta cDNA library carried unique molecular identifiers. Via MiXCR, TCRdb re-called the PCR reads, giving one row per CDR3 protein. The repertoire includes fewer than 850,000 distinct CDR3 sequences, about 32% of them detected once, and around 0.56% sits in the top ten. The data belong to a study of post-analysis software for immune sequencing data. This CDR3 spans 15 amino acids. Trimming took 3 bases from V and 4 from J, leaving 16 bases between them. Germline values: CDR1 SGHDT, CDR2 YYEEEE. Whole-study results and caveats: TRBV segments more frequent in patients than in controls numbered several and included TRBV5-6, TRBV5-1 and TRBV20-1. For normalized Chao1 diversity, multiple sclerosis patients scored significantly lower than controls did. F measure clustering grouped samples strongly by preparation batch.

This TCR derives from a girl between 5 and 17 years old with multiple sclerosis. The chain combines TRBV5-6 with TRBJ1-1, with D possibly matching TRBD1 (6 bases). Material for sequencing was blood. CDR3 DNA sequence: TGTGCCAGCAGCTGGGTGGGGGGCAGGGGCACTGAAGCTTTCTTT. Amino acids: CASSWVGGRGTEAFF.